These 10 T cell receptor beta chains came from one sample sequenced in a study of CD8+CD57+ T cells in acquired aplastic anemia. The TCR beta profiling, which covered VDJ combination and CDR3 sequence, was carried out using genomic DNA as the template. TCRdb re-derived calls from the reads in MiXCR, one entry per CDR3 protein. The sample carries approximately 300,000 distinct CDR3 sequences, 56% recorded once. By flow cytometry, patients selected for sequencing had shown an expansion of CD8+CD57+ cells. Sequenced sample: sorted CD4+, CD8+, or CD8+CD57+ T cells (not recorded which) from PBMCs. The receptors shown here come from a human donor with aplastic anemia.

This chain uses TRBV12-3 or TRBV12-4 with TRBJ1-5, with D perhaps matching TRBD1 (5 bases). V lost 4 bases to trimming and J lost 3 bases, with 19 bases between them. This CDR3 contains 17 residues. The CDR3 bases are TGTGCCAGCAGTTGGATGACAGCCGTACTTGTCAATCAGCCCCAGCATTTT. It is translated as CASSWMTAVLVNQPQHF.

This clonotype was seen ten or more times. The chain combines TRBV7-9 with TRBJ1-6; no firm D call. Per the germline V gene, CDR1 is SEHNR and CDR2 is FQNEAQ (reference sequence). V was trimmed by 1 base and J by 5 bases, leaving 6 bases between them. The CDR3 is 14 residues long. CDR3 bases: TGTGCCAGCAGCTTAGGGGTTGATAATTCACCCCTCCACTTT. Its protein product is CASSLGVDNSPLHF. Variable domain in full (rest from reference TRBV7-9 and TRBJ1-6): DTGVSQNPRHKITKRGQNVTFRCDPISEHNRLYWYRQTLGQGPEFLTYFQNEAQLEKSRLLSDRFSAERPKGSFSTLEIQRTEQGDSAMYLCASSLGVDNSPLHFGNGTRLTVT.

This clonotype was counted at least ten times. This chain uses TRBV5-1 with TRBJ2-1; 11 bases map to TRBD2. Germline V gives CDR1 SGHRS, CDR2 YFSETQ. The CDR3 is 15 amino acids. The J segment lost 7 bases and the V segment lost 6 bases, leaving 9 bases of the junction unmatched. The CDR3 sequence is CASKGVAGGLNEQFF. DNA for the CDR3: TGCGCCAGCAAGGGAGTAGCGGGGGGGCTTAATGAGCAGTTCTTC.

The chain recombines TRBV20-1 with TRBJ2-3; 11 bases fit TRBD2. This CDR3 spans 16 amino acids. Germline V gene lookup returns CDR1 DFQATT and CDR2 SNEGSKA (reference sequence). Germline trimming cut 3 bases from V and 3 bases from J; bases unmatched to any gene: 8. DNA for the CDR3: TGCAGTGCTAGTCAGCTAGCGGGGGGCACTACAGATACGCAGTATTTT. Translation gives CSASQLAGGTTDTQYF.

The CDR3 nucleotides read TGCAGCGTAGATACCGGGACAGGGGGAGAAAAACTGTTTTTT. Encoded protein: CSVDTGTGGEKLFF. The rearrangement uses TRBV29-1 and TRBJ1-4, with 11 bases identical to TRBD1. Trimming removed 6 bases from V and 8 bases from J; junction bases left unmatched: 8. This CDR3 spans 14 amino acids. Germline-derived CDR1 and CDR2 are SQVTM and ANQGSEA.

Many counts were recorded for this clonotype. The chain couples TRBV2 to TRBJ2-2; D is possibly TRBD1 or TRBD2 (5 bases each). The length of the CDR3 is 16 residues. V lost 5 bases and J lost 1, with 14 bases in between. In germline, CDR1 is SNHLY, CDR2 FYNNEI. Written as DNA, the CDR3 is TGTGCCAGCAGTATCCCCGGGACCGGGAACACCGGGGAGCTGTTTTTT. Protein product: CASSIPGTGNTGELFF.

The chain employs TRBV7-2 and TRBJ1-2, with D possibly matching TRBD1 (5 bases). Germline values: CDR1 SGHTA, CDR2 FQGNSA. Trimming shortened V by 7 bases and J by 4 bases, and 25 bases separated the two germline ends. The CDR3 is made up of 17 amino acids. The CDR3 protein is CASTVTGGDGIGYGYTF. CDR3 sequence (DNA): TGTGCCAGCACCGTAACTGGGGGGGACGGAATCGGCTATGGCTACACCTTC.

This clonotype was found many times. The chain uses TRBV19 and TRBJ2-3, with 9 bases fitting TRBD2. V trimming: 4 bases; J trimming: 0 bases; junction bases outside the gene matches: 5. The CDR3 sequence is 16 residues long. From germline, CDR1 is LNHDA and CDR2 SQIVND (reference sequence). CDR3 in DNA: TGTGCCAGTAGTAGCGGGGGGGCCAGAAGCACAGATACGCAGTATTTT. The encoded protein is CASSSGGARSTDTQYF.

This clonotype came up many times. In DNA, the CDR3 is TGCGCCAGCAGCTCATTAGGAGGAGAGACCCAGTACTTC. Residues: CASSSLGGETQYF. This chain connects TRBV5-1 to TRBJ2-5, with a weak D call TRBD2 (5 bases). This CDR3 has 13 residues. Germline CDR1 SGHRS, CDR2 YFSETQ. The V end was cut by 3 bases, the J end by 4 bases, with 10 bases between.

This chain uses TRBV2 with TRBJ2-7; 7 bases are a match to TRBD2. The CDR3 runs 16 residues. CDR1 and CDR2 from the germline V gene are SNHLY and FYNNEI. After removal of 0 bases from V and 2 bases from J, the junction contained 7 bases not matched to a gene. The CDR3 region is CASSEALAVRAYEQYF. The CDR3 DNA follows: TGTGCCAGCAGTGAAGCCCTAGCGGTGAGAGCCTACGAGCAGTACTTC.